This T cell receptor (beta chain) is drawn from a study of T-cell reconstitution after alpha-beta-depleted transplantation in children. Germline assignment: CDR1 SGHAT and CDR2 FQNNGV. The CDR3 runs to 14 residues. Trimming took off 5 bases at V and 5 bases at J, with 12 bases between the two ends. Unique molecular identifiers were used to barcode this TCRbeta library. A single record per CDR3 protein comes from TCRdb applying MiXCR to the PCR reads. The sample records approximately 240,000 distinct CDR3 sequences, about 11% being singletons. The chain couples TRBV11-2 to TRBJ2-2; D is uncertain. The TCR comes from a child younger than two with acute myeloid leukemia, due to receive a stem cell transplant. Sample: PBMCs, taken before TCRalphabeta/CD19-depleted stem cell transplant. The CDR3 DNA reads as TGTGCCAGCAGCCCCCCAACCCTAACCGGGGAGCTGTTTTTT. Its translation: CASSPPTLTGELFF.